The 9 T cell receptor beta chains listed next were all sequenced from one sample in a study of blood T cell repertoires in COVID-19 (dated by TCRdb to the early 2020s). The protocol used for the library was the immunoSEQ multiplex PCR assay. This is the immuneACCESS table as TCRdb keeps it, with only in-frame sequences that have V and J called. A part of the clones is gone; compared with another copy, unresolved V genes explain less than half, and the rest is unexplained. Present in this sample are about 180,000 clones, about 81% of which were seen just once. The top ten hold about 11% of the sample. The sample comprised peripheral blood. The receptor set was obtained from a woman older than 75 with COVID-19, enrolled during active disease.

V is TRBV18 and J is TRBJ2-2; TRBD1 matches 7 bases. Germline lookup yields CDR1 KGHSH and CDR2 LQKENI. V trimming: 5 bases; J trimming: 4 bases; junction bases outside the gene matches: 7. This CDR3 is 15 amino acids long. The CDR3 region is CASSSSTGSTGELFF. As DNA, the CDR3 is TGTGCCAGCTCATCCTCGACAGGGAGCACCGGGGAGCTGTTTTTT.

V is TRBV7-9 and J is TRBJ2-7; D possibly corresponds to TRBD2 (5 bases). Deletions cut 4 bases from V and 8 bases from J, with 12 bases between. Germline lookup yields CDR1 SEHNR and CDR2 FQNEAQ (reference sequence). The CDR3 loop spans 12 amino acids. This CDR3 reads CASSSEGAQQYF. The CDR3 DNA sequence: TGTGCCAGCAGCTCCGAGGGAGCCCAGCAGTACTTC.

The J gene is TRBJ1-6, the V gene TRBV4-3, with D possibly matching TRBD1 (6 bases). CDR1 and CDR2 from the germline V gene are LGHNA and YSLEER. The V end was cut by 5 bases, the J end by 10 bases, with 21 bases between. This CDR3 spans 16 amino acids. CDR3 in amino acids: CASSIAPFQGSSPLHF. The CDR3 region has the DNA TGCGCCAGCAGCATAGCACCCTTCCAGGGGTCCTCACCCCTCCACTTT.

The sample holds a few counts of this clone. V usage is TRBV9 and J usage is TRBJ2-2, with D uncertain. Trimming took off 2 bases at V and 0 bases at J, with 5 bases between the two ends. The CDR3 totals 14 residues. Germline V gene lookup returns CDR1 SGDLS and CDR2 YYNGEE. In DNA, the CDR3 is TGTGCCAGCAGCGTGACAACGAACACCGGGGAGCTGTTTTTT. This gives the protein CASSVTTNTGELFF.

The chain combines TRBV2 with TRBJ2-1, with D hard to call. Germline CDR1 SNHLY, CDR2 FYNNEI. Trimming pared 4 bases from V and 4 bases from J, leaving 5 bases between. This CDR3 spans 12 amino acids. The CDR3 spells CASSAEYNEQFF. For the CDR3, the DNA is TGTGCCAGCAGTGCCGAGTACAATGAGCAGTTCTTC.

The chain employs TRBV5-6 and TRBJ2-2; D possibly corresponds to TRBD2 (6 bases). Trimming stripped 3 bases from V and 2 bases from J, with 17 bases between. CDR1 is SGHDT and CDR2 is YYEEEE in the germline V gene. The CDR3 loop spans 17 amino acids. The CDR3 here is CASSSTTGSRNTGELFF. CDR3 nucleotide sequence: TGTGCCAGCAGCTCAACCACCGGGAGCCGAAACACCGGGGAGCTGTTTTTT.

The chain joins TRBV7-9 to TRBJ1-4, with 12 bases lining up with TRBD1. This CDR3 comprises 15 residues. From germline, CDR1 is SEHNR and CDR2 FQNEAQ (reference sequence). J was trimmed by 8 bases and V by 4 bases; bases with no gene match: 5. The CDR3 bases are TGTGCCAGCAGCTCCACGGGACAGGGGGCAGAAAAACTGTTTTTT. It encodes CASSSTGQGAEKLFF.

V and J are TRBV6-2 or TRBV6-3 and TRBJ1-5; no clear D. V was pared by 2 bases and J by 2 bases, with 10 bases between. The CDR3 runs to 15 residues. Looked up from germline, CDR1 is MNHEY and CDR2 is SVGEGT. For the CDR3, the DNA is TGTGCCAGCAGTTACGACCGGAGCCGCAATCAGCCCCAGCATTTT. As protein: CASSYDRSRNQPQHF.

The CDR3 DNA follows: TGTGCCAGCAGCGGGACTTTAAAAGGCAATCAGCCCCAGCATTTT. Amino acid sequence: CASSGTLKGNQPQHF. The V and J genes are TRBV2 and TRBJ1-5, with D possibly being TRBD1 (5 bases). This CDR3 comprises 15 residues. Germline loops: CDR1 SNHLY, CDR2 FYNNEI. Trimming left V 6 bases short and J 2 bases short, with 14 bases between.